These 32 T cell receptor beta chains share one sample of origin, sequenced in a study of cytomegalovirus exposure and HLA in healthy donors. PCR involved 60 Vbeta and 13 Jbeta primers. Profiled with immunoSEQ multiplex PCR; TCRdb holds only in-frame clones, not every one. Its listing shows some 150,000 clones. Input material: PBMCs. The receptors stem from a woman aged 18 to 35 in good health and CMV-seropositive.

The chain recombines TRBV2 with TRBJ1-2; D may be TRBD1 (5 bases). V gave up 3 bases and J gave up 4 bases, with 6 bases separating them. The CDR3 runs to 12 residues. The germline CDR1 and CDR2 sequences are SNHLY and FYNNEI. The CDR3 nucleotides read TGTGCCAGCAGTGATAGGGGCTATGGCTACACCTTC. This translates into CASSDRGYGYTF. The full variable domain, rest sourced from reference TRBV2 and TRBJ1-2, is EPEVTQTPSHQVTQMGQEVILRCVPISNHLYFYWYRQILGQKVEFLVSFYNNEISEKSEIFDDQFSVERPDGSNFTLKIRSTKLEDSAMYFCASSDRGYGYTFGSGTRLTVV.

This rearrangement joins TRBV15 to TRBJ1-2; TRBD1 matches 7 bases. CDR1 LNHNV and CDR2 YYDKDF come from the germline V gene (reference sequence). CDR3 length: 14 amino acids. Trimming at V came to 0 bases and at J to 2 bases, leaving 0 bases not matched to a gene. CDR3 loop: CATSRDRGNYGYTF. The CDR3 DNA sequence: TGTGCCACCAGCAGAGACAGGGGGAACTATGGCTACACCTTC. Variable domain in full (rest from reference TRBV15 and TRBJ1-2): DAMVIQNPRYQVTQFGKPVTLSCSQTLNHNVMYWYQQKSSQAPKLLFHYYDKDFNNEADTPDNFQSRRPNTSFCFLDIRSPGLGDTAMYLCATSRDRGNYGYTFGSGTRLTVV.

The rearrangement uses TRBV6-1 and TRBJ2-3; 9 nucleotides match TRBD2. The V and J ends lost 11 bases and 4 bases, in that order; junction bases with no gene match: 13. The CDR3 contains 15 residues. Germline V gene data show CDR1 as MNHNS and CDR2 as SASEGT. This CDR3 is CASHYSGSPADTQYF. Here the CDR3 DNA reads TGTGCCTCACATTATAGCGGGAGCCCCGCAGATACGCAGTATTTT.

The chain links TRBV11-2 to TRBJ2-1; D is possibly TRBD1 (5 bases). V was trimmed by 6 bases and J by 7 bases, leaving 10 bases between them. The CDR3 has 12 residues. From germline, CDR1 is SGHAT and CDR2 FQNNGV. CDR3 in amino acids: CASSQGQNEQFF. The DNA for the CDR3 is TGTGCCAGCAGTCAGGGCCAGAATGAGCAGTTCTTC. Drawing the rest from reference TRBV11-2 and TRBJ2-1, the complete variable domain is EAGVAQSPRYKIIEKRQSVAFWCNPISGHATLYWYQQILGQGPKLLIQFQNNGVVDDSQLPKDRFSAERLKGVDSTLKIQPAKLEDSAVYLCASSQGQNEQFFGPGTRLTVL.

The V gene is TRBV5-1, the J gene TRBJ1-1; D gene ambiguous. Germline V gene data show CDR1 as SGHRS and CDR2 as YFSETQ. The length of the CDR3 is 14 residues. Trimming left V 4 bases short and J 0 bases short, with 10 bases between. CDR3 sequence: CASSINSLNTEAFF. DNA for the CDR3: TGCGCCAGCAGCATAAACTCATTGAACACTGAAGCTTTCTTT.

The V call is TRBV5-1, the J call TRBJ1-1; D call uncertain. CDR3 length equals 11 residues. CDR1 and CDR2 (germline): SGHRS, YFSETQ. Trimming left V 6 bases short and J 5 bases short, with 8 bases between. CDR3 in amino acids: CASNRGTEAFF. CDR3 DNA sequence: TGCGCCAGCAACCGGGGTACTGAAGCTTTCTTT.

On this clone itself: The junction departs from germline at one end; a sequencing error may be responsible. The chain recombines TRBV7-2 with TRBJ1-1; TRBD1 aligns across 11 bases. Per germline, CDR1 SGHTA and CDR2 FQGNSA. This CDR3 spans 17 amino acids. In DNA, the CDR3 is TGTGCCAGCAGCCTAGCCCTACGGACAGGGGGCGCGGGTGAAGCTTTCTTT. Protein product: CASSLALRTGGAGEAFF.

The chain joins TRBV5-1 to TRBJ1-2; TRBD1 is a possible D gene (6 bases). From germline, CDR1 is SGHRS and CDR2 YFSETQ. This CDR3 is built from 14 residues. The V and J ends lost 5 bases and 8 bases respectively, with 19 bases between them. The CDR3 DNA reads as TGCGCCAGCAGGGACAGTTCCAACTCTCTCGGCTACACCTTC. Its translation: CASRDSSNSLGYTF.

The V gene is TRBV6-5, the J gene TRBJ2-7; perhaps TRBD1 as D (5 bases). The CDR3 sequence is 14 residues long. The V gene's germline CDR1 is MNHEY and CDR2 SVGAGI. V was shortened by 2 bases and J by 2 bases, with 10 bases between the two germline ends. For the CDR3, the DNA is TGTGCCAGCAGTTACACCCGACAGCCCTACGAGCAGTACTTC. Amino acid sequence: CASSYTRQPYEQYF.

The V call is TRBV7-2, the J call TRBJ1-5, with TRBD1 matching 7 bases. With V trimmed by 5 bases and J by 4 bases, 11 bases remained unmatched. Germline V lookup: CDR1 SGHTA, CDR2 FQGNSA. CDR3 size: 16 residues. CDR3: CASSQTSTGNNQPQHF. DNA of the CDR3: TGTGCCAGCAGCCAGACCTCGACAGGGAATAATCAGCCCCAGCATTTT. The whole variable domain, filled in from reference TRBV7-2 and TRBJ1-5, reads GAGVSQSPSNKVTEKGKDVELRCDPISGHTALYWYRQSLGQGLEFLIYFQGNSAPDKSGLPSDRFSAERTGGSVSTLTIQRTQQEDSAVYLCASSQTSTGNNQPQHFGDGTRLSIL.

DNA of the CDR3: TGTGCCAGCTACTCGGGGGGTGGCTACACCTTC. Protein product: CASYSGGGYTF. This chain links TRBV7-2 with TRBJ1-2; weak D call: TRBD1 (5 bases). Germline V lookup: CDR1 SGHTA, CDR2 FQGNSA. This CDR3 has 11 residues. Trimming left V 8 bases short and J 7 bases short, with 11 bases between.

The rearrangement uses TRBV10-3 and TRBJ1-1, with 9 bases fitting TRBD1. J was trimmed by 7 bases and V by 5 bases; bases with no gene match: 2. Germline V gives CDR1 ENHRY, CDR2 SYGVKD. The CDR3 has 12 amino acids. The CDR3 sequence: CAISTGGLEAFF. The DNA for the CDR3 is TGTGCCATCAGTACAGGGGGCCTTGAAGCTTTCTTT.

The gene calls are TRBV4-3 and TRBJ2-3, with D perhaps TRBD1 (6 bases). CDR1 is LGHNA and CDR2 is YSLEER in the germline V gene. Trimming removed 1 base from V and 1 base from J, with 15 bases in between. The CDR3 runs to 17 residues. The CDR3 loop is CASSQVSQGPGTDTQYF. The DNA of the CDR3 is TGCGCCAGCAGCCAAGTTTCACAGGGCCCTGGCACAGATACGCAGTATTTT.

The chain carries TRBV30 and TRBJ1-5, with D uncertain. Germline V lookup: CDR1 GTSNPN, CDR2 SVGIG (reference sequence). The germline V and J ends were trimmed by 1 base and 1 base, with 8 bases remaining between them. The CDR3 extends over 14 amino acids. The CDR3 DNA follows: TGTGCCTGGAGTGCCGGGTGGAGCAATCAGCCCCAGCATTTT. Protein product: CAWSAGWSNQPQHF.

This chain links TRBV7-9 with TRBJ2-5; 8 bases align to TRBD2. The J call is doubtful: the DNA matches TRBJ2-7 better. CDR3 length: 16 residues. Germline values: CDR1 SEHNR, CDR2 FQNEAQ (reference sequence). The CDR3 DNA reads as TGTGCCAGCAGCTATAGGGGGGGGCCGACTAGCGACGAGCAGTACTTC. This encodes CASSYRGGPTSDEQYF.

DNA for the CDR3: TGTGCCAGCAGCGCCGGGACTCAGAACACTGAAGCTTTCTTT. Its translation: CASSAGTQNTEAFF. The chain joins TRBV9 to TRBJ1-1; D possibly corresponds to TRBD1 (5 bases). CDR1 is SGDLS, CDR2 YYNGEE, per germline. The CDR3 is 14 residues long. V was cut by 3 bases and J by 1 base, with 10 bases left in between. Using reference TRBV9 and TRBJ1-1 for the parts outside the CDR3, the full variable domain is DSGVTQTPKHLITATGQRVTLRCSPRSGDLSVYWYQQSLDQGLQFLIQYYNGEERAKGNILERFSAQQFPDLHSELNLSSLELGDSALYFCASSAGTQNTEAFFGQGTRLTVV.

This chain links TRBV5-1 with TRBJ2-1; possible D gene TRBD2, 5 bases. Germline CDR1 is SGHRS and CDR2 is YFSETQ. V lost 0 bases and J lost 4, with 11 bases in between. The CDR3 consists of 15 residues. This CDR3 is CASSLGPSGYNEQFF. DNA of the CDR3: TGCGCCAGCAGCTTGGGACCGTCGGGGTACAATGAGCAGTTCTTC.

The CDR3 coding sequence is TGTGCCAGCAGTTCTCTAAACCGCGGTGAGCAGTTCTTC. Its translation is CASSSLNRGEQFF. The chain combines TRBV7-7 with TRBJ2-1; D remains ambiguous. The V and J ends lost 6 bases and 9 bases respectively, with 15 bases between them. The CDR3 consists of 13 residues. Germline V gives CDR1 SSHAT, CDR2 FNYEAQ (reference sequence).

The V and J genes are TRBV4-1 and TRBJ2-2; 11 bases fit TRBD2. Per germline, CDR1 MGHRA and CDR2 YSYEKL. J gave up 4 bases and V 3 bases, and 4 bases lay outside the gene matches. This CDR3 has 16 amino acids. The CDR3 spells CASSQSGTSGTGELFF. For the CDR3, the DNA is TGCGCCAGCAGCCAGTCCGGGACTAGCGGCACCGGGGAGCTGTTTTTT.

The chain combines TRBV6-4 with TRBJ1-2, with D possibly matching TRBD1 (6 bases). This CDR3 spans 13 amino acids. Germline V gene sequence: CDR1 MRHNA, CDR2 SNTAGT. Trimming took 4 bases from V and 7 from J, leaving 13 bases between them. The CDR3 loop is CASSGGGLGGYTF. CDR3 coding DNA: TGTGCCAGCAGTGGGGGGGGGCTTGGTGGCTACACCTTC.

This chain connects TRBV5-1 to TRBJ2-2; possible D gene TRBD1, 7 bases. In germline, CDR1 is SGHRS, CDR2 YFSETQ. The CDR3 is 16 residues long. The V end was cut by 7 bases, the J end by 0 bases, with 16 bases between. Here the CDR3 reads CASRLGTAANTGELFF. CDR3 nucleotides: TGCGCCAGCCGACTAGGGACAGCTGCGAACACCGGGGAGCTGTTTTTT. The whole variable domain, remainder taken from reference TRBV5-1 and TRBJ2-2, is KAGVTQTPRYLIKTRGQQVTLSCSPISGHRSVSWYQQTPGQGLQFLFEYFSETQRNKGNFPGRFSGRQFSNSRSEMNVSTLELGDSALYLCASRLGTAANTGELFFGEGSRLTVL.

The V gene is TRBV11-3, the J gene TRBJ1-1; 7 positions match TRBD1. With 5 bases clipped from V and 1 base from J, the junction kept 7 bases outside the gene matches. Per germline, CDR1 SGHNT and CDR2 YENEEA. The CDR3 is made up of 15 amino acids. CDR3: CASSPTGDRNTEAFF. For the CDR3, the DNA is TGTGCCAGCAGCCCAACAGGGGATCGGAACACTGAAGCTTTCTTT.

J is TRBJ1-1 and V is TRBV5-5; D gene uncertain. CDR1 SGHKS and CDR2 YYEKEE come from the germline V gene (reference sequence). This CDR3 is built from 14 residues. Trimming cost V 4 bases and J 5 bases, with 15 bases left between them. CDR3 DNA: TGTGCCAGCAGCCTGGCAGACCTGAGGACTGAAGCTTTCTTT. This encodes CASSLADLRTEAFF.

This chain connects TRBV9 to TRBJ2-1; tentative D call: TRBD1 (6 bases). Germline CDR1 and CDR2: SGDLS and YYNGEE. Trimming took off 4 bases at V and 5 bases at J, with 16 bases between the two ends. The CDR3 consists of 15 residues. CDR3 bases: TGTGCCAGCAGCCGCGGACAGCCCAGTCACAATGAGCAGTTCTTC. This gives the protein CASSRGQPSHNEQFF.

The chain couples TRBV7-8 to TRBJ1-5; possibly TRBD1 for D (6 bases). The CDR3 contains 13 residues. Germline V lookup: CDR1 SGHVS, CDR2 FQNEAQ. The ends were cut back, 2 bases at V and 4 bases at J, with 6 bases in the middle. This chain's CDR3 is CASSLTGNQPQHF. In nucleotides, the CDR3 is TGTGCCAGCAGCTTAACAGGGAATCAGCCCCAGCATTTT. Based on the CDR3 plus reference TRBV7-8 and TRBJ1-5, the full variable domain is GAGVSQSPRYKVAKRGQDVALRCDPISGHVSLFWYQQALGQGPEFLTYFQNEAQLDKSGLPSDRFFAERPEGSVSTLKIQRTQQEDSAVYLCASSLTGNQPQHFGDGTRLSIL.

The CDR3, as DNA: TGTGCCAGCAGCCAAGAGGCAGCACAGGCTGGGGTAGGGTCGAGGACTGAAGCTTTCTTT. Its protein product is CASSQEAAQAGVGSRTEAFF. The rearrangement uses TRBV4-2 and TRBJ1-1; possibly TRBD1 for D (5 bases). Germline values: CDR1 LGHNA, CDR2 YNFKEQ. V dropped 0 bases and J dropped 5 bases, with 28 bases sitting between them. This CDR3 is built from 20 residues.

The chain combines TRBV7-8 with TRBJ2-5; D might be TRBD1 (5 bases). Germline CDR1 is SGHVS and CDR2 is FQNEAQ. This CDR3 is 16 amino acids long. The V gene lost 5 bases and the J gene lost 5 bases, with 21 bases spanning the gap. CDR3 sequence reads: CASSPGGHSLSETQYF. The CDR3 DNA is TGTGCCAGCAGCCCAGGCGGACACAGCCTTTCGGAGACCCAGTACTTC.

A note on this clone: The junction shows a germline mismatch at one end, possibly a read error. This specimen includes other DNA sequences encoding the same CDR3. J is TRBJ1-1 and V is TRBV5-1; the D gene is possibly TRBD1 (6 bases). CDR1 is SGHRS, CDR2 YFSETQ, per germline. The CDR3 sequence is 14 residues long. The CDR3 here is CASSAWDKNTEAFF. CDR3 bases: TGCGCCAGCAGCGCGTGGGACAAGAACACTGAAGCCTTCTTT. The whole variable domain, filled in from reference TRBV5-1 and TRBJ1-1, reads KAGVTQTPRYLIKTRGQQVTLSCSPISGHRSVSWYQQTPGQGLQFLFEYFSETQRNKGNFPGRFSGRQFSNSRSEMNVSTLELGDSALYLCASSAWDKNTEAFFGQGTRLTVV.

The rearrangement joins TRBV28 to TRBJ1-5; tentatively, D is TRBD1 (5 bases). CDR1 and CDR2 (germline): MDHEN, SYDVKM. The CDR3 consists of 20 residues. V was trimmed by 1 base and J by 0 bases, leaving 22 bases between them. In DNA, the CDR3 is TGTGCCAGCAGTTTATACCCCCTGGCGGAAGGGGACTATAGCAATCAGCCCCAGCATTTT. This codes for CASSLYPLAEGDYSNQPQHF.

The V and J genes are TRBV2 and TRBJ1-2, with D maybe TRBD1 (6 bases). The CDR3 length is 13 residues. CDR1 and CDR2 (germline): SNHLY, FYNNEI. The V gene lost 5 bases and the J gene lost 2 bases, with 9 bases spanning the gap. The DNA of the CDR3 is TGTGCCAGCAGTCCTGACAGGAACTATGGCTACACCTTC. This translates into CASSPDRNYGYTF. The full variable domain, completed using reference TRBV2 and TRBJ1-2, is EPEVTQTPSHQVTQMGQEVILRCVPISNHLYFYWYRQILGQKVEFLVSFYNNEISEKSEIFDDQFSVERPDGSNFTLKIRSTKLEDSAMYFCASSPDRNYGYTFGSGTRLTVV.

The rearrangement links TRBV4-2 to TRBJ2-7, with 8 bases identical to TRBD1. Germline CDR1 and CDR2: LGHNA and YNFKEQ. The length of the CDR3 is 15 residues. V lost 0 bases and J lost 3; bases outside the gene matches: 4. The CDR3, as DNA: TGTGCCAGCAGCCAAGACTGGACAGGGCGCTACGAGCAGTACTTC. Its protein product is CASSQDWTGRYEQYF.

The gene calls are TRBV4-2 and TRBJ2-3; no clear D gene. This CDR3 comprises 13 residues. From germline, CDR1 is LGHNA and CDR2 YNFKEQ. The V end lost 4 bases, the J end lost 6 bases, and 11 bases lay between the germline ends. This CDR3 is CASSRDSLDTQYF. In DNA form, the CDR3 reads TGTGCCAGCAGCCGAGACTCCTTGGATACGCAGTATTTT.